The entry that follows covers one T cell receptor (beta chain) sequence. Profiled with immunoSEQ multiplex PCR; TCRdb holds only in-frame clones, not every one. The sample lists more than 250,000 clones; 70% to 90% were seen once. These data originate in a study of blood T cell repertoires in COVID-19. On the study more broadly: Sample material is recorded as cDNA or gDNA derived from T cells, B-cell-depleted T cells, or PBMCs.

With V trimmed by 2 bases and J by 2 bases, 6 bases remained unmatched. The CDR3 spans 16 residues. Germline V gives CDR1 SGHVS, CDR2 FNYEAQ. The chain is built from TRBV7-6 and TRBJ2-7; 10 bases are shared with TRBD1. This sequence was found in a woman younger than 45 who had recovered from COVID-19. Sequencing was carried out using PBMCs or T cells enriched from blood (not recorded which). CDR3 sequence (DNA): TGTGCCAGCAGCTTATCCCCGGGACAGGGGACCTACGAGCAGTACTTC. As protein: CASSLSPGQGTYEQYF.